This is a list of T cell receptor beta chains from one sample in a study of T cell responses to AZD1222 COVID-19 vaccine. Produced via immunoSEQ multiplex PCR; TCRdb's table is partial and in-frame only. Altogether around 140,000 clones are present, 89% being singletons, with the ten largest covering about 3%. The sequences come from peripheral blood, collected on day 0 of AZD1222 vaccination. The receptor source for this set is an adult in good health. Both conserved end residues are part of each CDR3. A D gene is named only where the DNA matches it firmly. Only part of the rows carry a size: once, few, many, or a class if the clone is expanded.

once	TRBV5-4	TRBD2	TRBJ2-7	CASSTGGGAQKNEQYF	TGTGCCAGCAGCACCGGGGGGGGCGCTCAGAAAAACGAGCAGTACTTC
-	TRBV5-6	-	TRBJ1-3	CASSSPQRSGNTIYF	TGTGCCAGCAGCTCTCCGCAGCGCTCCGGAAACACCATATATTTT
once	TRBV7-7	TRBD1	TRBJ1-4	CASSQGQGAELFF	TGTGCCAGCAGTCAGGGACAGGGGGCGGAACTGTTTTTT
-	TRBV28	-	TRBJ1-2	CASSLGRAYGYTF	TGTGCCAGCAGTTTGGGTAGGGCCTATGGCTACACCTTC
-	TRBV10-3	TRBD2	TRBJ2-4	CAISEGTSAQRGNIQYF	TGTGCCATCAGTGAGGGGACTAGCGCCCAGAGAGGAAACATTCAGTACTTC
-	TRBV6-2/TRBV6-3	-	TRBJ1-2	CASSYPQGHGYTF	TGTGCCAGCAGTTACCCCCAGGGCCATGGCTACACCTTC
-	TRBV19	TRBD1	TRBJ1-2	CASSSTGGGGYTF	TGTGCCAGTAGTTCCACAGGGGGAGGCGGCTACACCTTC
-	TRBV19	TRBD2	TRBJ2-1	CASSTGTSGAYNEQFF	TGTGCCAGTAGTACTGGGACTAGCGGGGCCTACAATGAGCAGTTCTTC
-	TRBV7-9	-	TRBJ2-1	CASSLPNRQEGRQFF	TGTGCCAGCAGCTTACCAAATCGACAGGAAGGTAGGCAGTTCTTC
-	TRBV5-1	TRBD2	TRBJ2-3	CASSPRQGLASTDTQYF	TGCGCCAGCAGCCCCCGACAGGGACTAGCCAGCACAGATACGCAGTATTTT
-	TRBV7-2	-	TRBJ2-1	CASSPAGQAAYNEQFF	TGTGCCAGCAGCCCCGCGGGGCAGGCGGCTTACAATGAGCAGTTCTTC
-	TRBV5-1	TRBD2	TRBJ2-1	CASSLRTSGVYSEQFF	TGCGCCAGCAGCTTGCGGACTAGCGGGGTCTACAGTGAGCAGTTCTTC
-	TRBV7-2	TRBD2	TRBJ2-7	CASSVLAGGLNEQYF	TGTGCCAGCAGCGTACTAGCGGGGGGGCTAAACGAGCAGTACTTC
-	TRBV20-1	TRBD1	TRBJ1-5	CSASQQGAPLPYSNQPQHF	TGCAGTGCTAGTCAGCAGGGGGCACCTTTGCCCTATAGCAATCAGCCCCAGCATTTT
-	TRBV7-9	-	TRBJ1-1	CASSLALSPEAFF	TGTGCCAGCAGCTTAGCGCTCAGCCCTGAAGCTTTCTTT
-	TRBV6-2/TRBV6-3	-	TRBJ1-6	CASSYPRRGNSYNSPLHF	TGTGCCAGCAGTTACCCGCGGCGGGGGAACTCCTATAATTCACCCCTCCACTTT
-	TRBV4-3	-	TRBJ2-7	CASSQEQGSYEQYF	TGCGCCAGCAGCCAAGAGCAGGGATCCTACGAGCAGTACTTC
-	TRBV18	-	TRBJ2-5	CASSPFIAADQETQYF	TGTGCCAGCTCACCATTTATAGCGGCCGACCAAGAGACCCAGTACTTC
-	TRBV6-6	TRBD2	TRBJ2-1	CASSYSGTSGDEQFF	TGTGCCAGCAGTTACTCCGGGACTAGCGGGGACGAGCAGTTCTTC
-	TRBV4-1	TRBD2	TRBJ2-2	CASSQDQASGRGTGELFF	TGCGCCAGCAGCCAAGATCAGGCTAGCGGGAGGGGAACCGGGGAGCTGTTTTTT
-	TRBV20-1	TRBD1	TRBJ2-7	CSASEGQGGSYEQYF	TGCAGTGCTAGTGAAGGACAGGGGGGGTCCTACGAGCAGTACTTC
-	TRBV5-1	TRBD1	TRBJ2-7	CASSLGGTGYVEQYF	TGCGCCAGCAGCTTGGGGGGGACAGGGTATGTCGAGCAGTACTTC
-	TRBV2	TRBD2	TRBJ2-1	CASLGTSGASYNEQFF	TGTGCCAGCCTCGGGACTAGCGGGGCCTCCTACAATGAGCAGTTCTTC
-	TRBV5-1	-	TRBJ1-1	CASSIGAAVNTEAFF	TGCGCCAGCAGTATAGGGGCAGCAGTGAACACTGAAGCTTTCTTT
-	TRBV11-1	-	TRBJ1-1	CASSPHTAEAFF	TGTGCCAGCAGCCCTCACACGGCTGAAGCTTTCTTT
-	TRBV4-3	-	TRBJ1-5	CASSQDHPCNQPQHF	TGCGCCAGCAGCCAAGATCACCCATGCAATCAGCCCCAGCATTTT
-	TRBV5-1	-	TRBJ1-2	CASSLDRFYGYTF	TGCGCCAGCAGCTTGGACAGGTTCTATGGCTACACCTTC
-	TRBV2	-	TRBJ1-6	CASSESLGISSPLHF	TGTGCCAGCAGTGAATCTCTGGGGATTAGTTCACCCCTCCACTTT
-	TRBV6-5	-	TRBJ1-4	CASSSGVGGNEKLFF	TGTGCCAGCAGCTCTGGGGTCGGAGGGAATGAAAAACTGTTTTTT
-	TRBV10-3	-	TRBJ1-2	CAISQGPQGYGYTF	TGTGCCATCAGTCAGGGCCCACAAGGCTATGGCTACACCTTC
once	TRBV5-1	-	TRBJ2-7	CASSLWTDGEQYF	TGCGCCAGCAGCTTGTGGACAGACGGAGAGCAGTACTTC
-	TRBV7-3	-	TRBJ1-2	CASSLNIGPGQVF	TGTGCCAGCAGCTTAAATATCGGACCCGGTCAAGTCTTC
-	TRBV7-9	-	TRBJ2-5	CASSLLLGEQETQYF	TGTGCCAGCAGCTTACTCTTAGGGGAACAAGAGACCCAGTACTTC